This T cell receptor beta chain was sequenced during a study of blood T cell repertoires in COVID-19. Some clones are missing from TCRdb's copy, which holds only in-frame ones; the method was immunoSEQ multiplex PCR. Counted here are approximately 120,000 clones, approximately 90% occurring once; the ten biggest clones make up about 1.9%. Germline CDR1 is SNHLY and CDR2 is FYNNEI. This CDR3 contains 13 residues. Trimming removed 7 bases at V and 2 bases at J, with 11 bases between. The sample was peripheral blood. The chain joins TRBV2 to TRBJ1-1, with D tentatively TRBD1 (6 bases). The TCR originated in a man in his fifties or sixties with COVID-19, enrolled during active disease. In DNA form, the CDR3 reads TGTGCCAGCAACCACAGGGTTAACACTGAAGCTTTCTTT. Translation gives CASNHRVNTEAFF. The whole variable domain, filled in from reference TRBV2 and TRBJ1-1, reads EPEVTQTPSHQVTQMGQEVILRCVPISNHLYFYWYRQILGQKVEFLVSFYNNEISEKSEIFDDQFSVERPDGSNFTLKIRSTKLEDSAMYFCASNHRVNTEAFFGQGTRLTVV.